Following are 21 T cell receptor beta chains from one sample sequenced in a study of preoperative IRX-2 immunotherapy in early breast cancer. Treatment denoted: preoperative locoregional IRX-2 cytokine immunotherapy. Produced via immunoSEQ multiplex PCR; TCRdb's table is partial and in-frame only. Here the sample spans roughly 57,000 clones, roughly 94% being singletons. Sample acquisition took place from a patient treated with IRX-2 immunotherapy. All receptors derive from a human donor with breast cancer.

This chain links TRBV4-1 with TRBJ2-7; D gene uncertain. Looked up from germline, CDR1 is MGHRA and CDR2 is YSYEKL. The CDR3 has 13 amino acids. The V end was cut by 0 bases, the J end by 4 bases, with 7 bases between. The CDR3: CASSQEWGYEQYF. DNA of the CDR3: TGCGCCAGCAGCCAAGAATGGGGATACGAGCAGTACTTC.

The chain is built from TRBV19 and TRBJ2-6; 7 nucleotides line up with TRBD1. Germline V lookup: CDR1 LNHDA, CDR2 SQIVND (reference sequence). Trimming at V came to 10 bases and at J to 12 bases, leaving 6 bases not matched to a gene. The CDR3 extends over 11 amino acids. Here the CDR3 reads CATRQGPVLTF. For the CDR3, the DNA is TGTGCCACTAGACAGGGTCCCGTCCTGACTTTC.

CDR3 region: CASRAGGLETQYF. For the CDR3, the DNA is TGTGCCAGCAGGGCGGGAGGGTTAGAGACCCAGTACTTC. This chain connects TRBV28 to TRBJ2-5; 9 nucleotides agree with TRBD2. Germline CDR1 reads MDHEN; CDR2 reads SYDVKM. This CDR3 has 13 amino acids. The junction had 3 bases not matched to a gene; V was cut back by 6 bases and J by 4 bases.

The chain employs TRBV5-1 and TRBJ2-5; D gene ambiguous. Trimming shortened V by 0 bases and J by 0 bases, and 15 bases separated the two germline ends. The CDR3 spans 17 residues. CDR1 is SGHRS and CDR2 is YFSETQ in the germline V gene. CDR3 in amino acids: CASSLGNANKYQETQYF. CDR3 DNA sequence: TGCGCCAGCAGCTTGGGGAACGCAAACAAGTACCAAGAGACCCAGTACTTC.

V usage is TRBV18 and J usage is TRBJ2-3, with 13 nucleotides matching TRBD2. The CDR3 extends over 17 amino acids. Trimming removed 5 bases from V and 6 bases from J; junction bases left unmatched: 11. Looked up from germline, CDR1 is KGHSH and CDR2 is LQKENI. The CDR3 reads CASSSLGLAGDWDTQYF. The CDR3, as DNA: TGTGCCAGCTCATCATTAGGACTAGCGGGAGATTGGGATACGCAGTATTTT.

The chain recombines TRBV28 with TRBJ2-7; TRBD1 or TRBD2 may be the D gene (9 bases each). Germline V lookup: CDR1 MDHEN, CDR2 SYDVKM. This CDR3 has 22 residues. The ends were cut back, 10 bases at V and 2 bases at J, with 42 bases in the middle. DNA for the CDR3: TGTGCCATCCGACAACCCCCGGGACAGGGAAGTTCAGGCGGGAGGGCCCCCTACGAGCAGTACTTC. Its protein is CAIRQPPGQGSSGGRAPYEQYF.

This clone was seen only once. The chain has TRBV5-4 and TRBJ2-2; no definite D call. CDR1 is SGHNT, CDR2 YYREEE, per germline (reference sequence). The CDR3 consists of 17 residues. V gave up 7 bases and J gave up 7 bases, with 26 bases separating them. The DNA of the CDR3 is TGTGCCAGCGCGCGACTTTCAATACCGGCCTACAACGGGGAGCTGTTTTTT. Its translation: CASARLSIPAYNGELFF.

The chain joins TRBV5-1 to TRBJ1-1; no firm D call. Trimming removed 4 bases from V and 4 bases from J, with 11 bases in between. Looked up from germline, CDR1 is SGHRS and CDR2 is YFSETQ. The CDR3 spans 13 residues. CDR3 protein: CASSPQLVTEAFF. CDR3 nucleotide sequence: TGCGCCAGCAGCCCCCAGTTGGTCACTGAAGCTTTCTTT.

The V and J genes are TRBV5-6 and TRBJ1-4; 9 nucleotides match TRBD1. The junction had 10 bases not matched to a gene; V was cut back by 4 bases and J by 6 bases. In germline, CDR1 is SGHDT, CDR2 YYEEEE. The CDR3 has 16 residues. The CDR3 reads CASSITGGGGDEKLFF. CDR3 DNA: TGTGCCAGCAGCATCACAGGGGGCGGTGGTGATGAAAAACTGTTTTTT.

The chain uses TRBV18 and TRBJ1-1; D unclear. The V gene's germline CDR1 is KGHSH and CDR2 LQKENI. There are 14 residues in the CDR3. Between the trimmed V and J ends, which lost 2 bases and 0 bases, there was a span of 7 bases. Written as DNA, the CDR3 is TGTGCCAGCTCACCATCCCCCGTGAACACTGAAGCTTTCTTT. Translation: CASSPSPVNTEAFF.

V usage is TRBV11-2 and J usage is TRBJ1-2; tentative D call: TRBD1 (5 bases). Trimming removed 5 bases at V and 3 bases at J, with 13 bases between. The CDR3 consists of 14 residues. Germline V lookup: CDR1 SGHAT, CDR2 FQNNGV. The chain's CDR3 is CASSPGPDDYGYTF. The CDR3 DNA reads as TGTGCCAGCAGCCCGGGGCCGGACGACTATGGCTACACCTTC.

The chain combines TRBV19 with TRBJ1-6, with no clear D. V shed 5 bases and J shed 9 bases, with 11 bases lying between them. Per germline, CDR1 LNHDA and CDR2 SQIVND (reference sequence). The CDR3 spans 13 residues. Written as DNA, the CDR3 is TGTGCCAGTAGTCCAAACACGGGTTCACCCCTCCACTTT. It yields the protein CASSPNTGSPLHF.

The chain joins TRBV7-9 to TRBJ2-2, with 7 nucleotides matching TRBD2. CDR3 length equals 17 residues. With 5 bases clipped from V and 2 bases from J, the junction kept 11 bases outside the gene matches. Germline loops: CDR1 SEHNR, CDR2 FQNEAQ (reference sequence). The CDR3 region has the DNA TGTGCCAGCAGCCAGACTAGCACACGACCAAACACCGGGGAGCTGTTTTTT. This encodes CASSQTSTRPNTGELFF.

The chain has TRBV19 and TRBJ2-7; 7 nucleotides align to TRBD2. The CDR3 consists of 15 residues. Germline V gives CDR1 LNHDA, CDR2 SQIVND (reference sequence). V shed 5 bases and J 4 bases; nucleotides not matched to a gene: 11. The CDR3 sequence: CASSAPAGRAYEQYF. The DNA for the CDR3 is TGTGCCAGTAGTGCGCCAGCGGGACGGGCATACGAGCAGTACTTC.

This chain uses TRBV29-1 with TRBJ1-2; TRBD1 might be the D (5 bases). Trimming removed 6 bases at V and 8 bases at J, with 19 bases between. The CDR3 runs to 13 residues. The germline gives CDR1 SQVTM, CDR2 ANQGSEA. The CDR3 bases are TGCAGCGTCCGGCGGCAGGGACGGGAAGGCTACACCTTC. Translating it yields CSVRRQGREGYTF. The full variable domain, completed using reference TRBV29-1 and TRBJ1-2, is SAVISQKPSRDICQRGTSLTIQCQVDSQVTMMFWYRQQPGQSLTLIATANQGSEATYESGFVIDKFPISRPNLTFSTLTVSNMSPEDSSIYLCSVRRQGREGYTFGSGTRLTVV.

The chain uses TRBV2 and TRBJ1-5; D not resolved. The germline V gene encodes CDR1 SNHLY and CDR2 FYNNEI. The length of the CDR3 is 12 residues. The V and J ends lost 4 bases and 3 bases respectively, with 4 bases between them. CDR3 sequence (DNA): TGTGCCAGCAGTGCCGACAATCAGCCCCAGCATTTT. Protein: CASSADNQPQHF.

The chain is built from TRBV7-2 and TRBJ1-6; D unresolved. Trimming took 3 bases from V and 9 from J, leaving 6 bases between them. CDR3 length equals 12 residues. Germline V CDR1 and CDR2: SGHTA, FQGNSA. Here the CDR3 reads CASSFQSSPLHF. The CDR3 DNA follows: TGTGCCAGCAGCTTCCAGAGTTCACCCCTCCACTTT.

V is TRBV7-9 and J is TRBJ2-5, with TRBD1 matching 7 bases. V lost 5 bases to trimming and J lost 5 bases; unmatched junction nucleotides: 5. Germline CDR1 SEHNR, CDR2 FQNEAQ (reference sequence). This CDR3 has 13 amino acids. CDR3 in amino acids: CASSPLTGETQYF. In DNA form, the CDR3 reads TGTGCCAGCAGCCCCCTGACAGGGGAGACCCAGTACTTC.

The rearrangement joins TRBV19 to TRBJ2-7; 10 bases agree with TRBD1. CDR3 length equals 14 residues. Germline V lookup: CDR1 LNHDA, CDR2 SQIVND (reference sequence). Germline trimming cut 3 bases from V and 3 bases from J; bases unmatched to any gene: 2. CDR3 bases: TGTGCCAGTAGTATCAGGGACAGGGGCTACGAGCAGTACTTC. Residues: CASSIRDRGYEQYF. The full variable domain, its missing parts supplied by reference TRBV19 and TRBJ2-7, is DGGITQSPKYLFRKEGQNVTLSCEQNLNHDAMYWYRQDPGQGLRLIYYSQIVNDFQKGDIAEGYSVSREKKESFPLTVTSAQKNPTAFYLCASSIRDRGYEQYFGPGTRLTVT.

The count of this clone is one. The chain combines TRBV7-3 with TRBJ1-2; tentatively, D is TRBD1 (5 bases). The CDR3 runs 13 residues. V was shortened by 5 bases and J by 7 bases, with 14 bases between the two germline ends. The germline V gene encodes CDR1 SGHTA and CDR2 FQGTGA. This CDR3 reads CASSPAGSAGYTF. CDR3 bases: TGTGCCAGCAGCCCAGCAGGGAGCGCTGGCTACACCTTC.

The rearrangement links TRBV6-1 to TRBJ1-1, with TRBD1 identical over 10 bases. Germline values: CDR1 MNHNS, CDR2 SASEGT. The V and J ends lost 8 bases and 1 base, in that order; junction bases with no gene match: 7. This CDR3 has 15 amino acids. This CDR3 is CASVPGTGANTEAFF. In DNA form, the CDR3 reads TGTGCCAGCGTACCCGGGACAGGGGCGAACACTGAAGCTTTCTTT.